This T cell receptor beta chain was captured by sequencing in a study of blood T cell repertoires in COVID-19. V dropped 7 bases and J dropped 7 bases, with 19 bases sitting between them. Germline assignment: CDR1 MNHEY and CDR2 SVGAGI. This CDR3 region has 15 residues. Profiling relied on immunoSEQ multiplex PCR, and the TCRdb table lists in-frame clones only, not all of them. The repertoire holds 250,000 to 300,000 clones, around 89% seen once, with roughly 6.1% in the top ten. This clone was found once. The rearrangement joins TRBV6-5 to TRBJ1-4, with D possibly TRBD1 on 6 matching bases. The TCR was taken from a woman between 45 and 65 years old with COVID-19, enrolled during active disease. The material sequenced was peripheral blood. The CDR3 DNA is TGTGCCAGCATCAGTGCTGGGGGCAGGGGTGAAAAACTGTTTTTT. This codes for CASISAGGRGEKLFF.